Listed below are T cell receptor beta chains from one sample, sequenced in a study of T cell repertoires in cytomegalovirus infection. Their specific antigens are unknown. TCRdb fed the reads into MiXCR, producing one record per CDR3 protein. Among around 800,000 distinct CDR3 sequences listed, 30% to 35% were seen once. This material consisted of cultured CD8+ T cells from PBMCs, taken from culture after CMV antigen stimulation. The receptors were gathered from a human donor in good health (CMV status not recorded). Some clones in this sample may be carry-over from other donors' samples. Both conserved end residues are part of each CDR3. D genes are given only for firm matches. Where a row states a size, it is once, few, many or the class of an expanded clone; other rows omit it.

j_call	v_call	clone_size	d_call	cdr3_nt	cdr3_aa
TRBJ2-2	TRBV7-8	many	NA	TGTGCCAGCAGCACCGGGGAGCTGTTTTTT	CASSTGELFF
TRBJ1-4	TRBV29-1	few	TRBD1	TGCAGCGTCCTACGGACAGGGCGCATTGAAAAACTGTTTTTT	CSVLRTGRIEKLFF
TRBJ2-1	TRBV4-1	once	TRBD2	TGCGCCAGCAGCCAAGGGGGACTAGTCTACAATGAGCAGTTCTTC	CASSQGGLVYNEQFF
TRBJ1-2	TRBV4-1	NA	NA	TGCGCCAGCAGCCCCGGCCCAGAATTCTATGGCTACACCTTC	CASSPGPEFYGYTF
TRBJ2-2	TRBV7-2	many	NA	TGTGCCAGCAGCTTAGGAGTGACGAACACCGGGGAGCTGTTTTTT	CASSLGVTNTGELFF
TRBJ2-3	TRBV15	NA	TRBD2	TGTGCCACCAGCAGAGATCTTTATACTAGCGGGGGAGTCGCAGATACGCAGTATTTT	CATSRDLYTSGGVADTQYF
TRBJ1-1	TRBV6-1	NA	TRBD1	TGTGCCAGCAGTCATCGCACAGGGGTGAACACTGAAGCTTTCTTT	CASSHRTGVNTEAFF
TRBJ1-2	TRBV7-9	few	NA	TGTGCCAGCAGCTTAAAGCAAGCCACATCCCTTGACTATGGCTACACCTTC	CASSLKQATSLDYGYTF
TRBJ1-6	TRBV7-8	few	NA	TGTGCCAGCAGCCCTCCGGGGACGGAAAATTCACCCCTCCACTTT	CASSPPGTENSPLHF
TRBJ2-1	TRBV6-2/TRBV6-3	few	NA	TGTGCCAGCGGGGGCGGGTGGAATGAGCAGTTCTTC	CASGGGWNEQFF
TRBJ1-1	TRBV27	many	NA	TGCGCCAGCAGTTCTGACACTGAAGCTTTCTTT	CASSSDTEAFF
TRBJ1-2	TRBV6-2/TRBV6-3	NA	TRBD1	TGTGCCAGCAGTTACAACGGACAGGGGGCGAGTGGCTACACCTTC	CASSYNGQGASGYTF
TRBJ1-5	TRBV27	few	TRBD1	TGTGCCAGCAGTTTAACAGGGGCCCTACAGCCCCAGCATTTT	CASSLTGALQPQHF
TRBJ1-4	TRBV4-1	few	NA	TGCGCCAGCAGCCACCCGGGACCTGAAAAACTGTTTTTT	CASSHPGPEKLFF
TRBJ1-4	TRBV7-2	NA	TRBD1	TGTGCCAGCAGCTTGGGGACAGGGGCCGTTTATGAAAAACTGTTTTTT	CASSLGTGAVYEKLFF
TRBJ1-1	TRBV19	NA	TRBD1	TGTGCCAGTAGTCGTAACAGGGGGCTAAACACTGAAGCTTTCTTT	CASSRNRGLNTEAFF
TRBJ2-1	TRBV5-6	NA	NA	TGTGCCAGCAGCTCCATGAACAATGAGCAGTTCTTC	CASSSMNNEQFF
TRBJ2-7	TRBV7-6	many	TRBD1	TGTGCCAGCAGCGATATTTTCGGGACAGGGGGCGAGCAGTACTTC	CASSDIFGTGGEQYF
TRBJ2-5	TRBV4-3	NA	TRBD2	TGCGCCAGCAGCCAAGATCCTAGCGGGGGGGCCCGAGAGACCCAGTACTTC	CASSQDPSGGARETQYF
TRBJ2-7	TRBV14	NA	NA	TGTGCCAGCAGCCAAGTAAAAAGGGCCGAGCAGTACTTC	CASSQVKRAEQYF
TRBJ2-3	TRBV25-1	NA	NA	TGTGCCAGCAGCGAAAAGGGTTCTCGGACAGATACGCAGTATTTT	CASSEKGSRTDTQYF
TRBJ1-2	TRBV6-6	few	NA	TGTGCCAGCAGTTACCCACAGGTGGGGTTCGGGGGCTACACCTTC	CASSYPQVGFGGYTF
TRBJ1-3	TRBV13	NA	NA	TGTGCCAGCAGCTCGGGGAAGCCATCTGGAAACACCATATATTTT	CASSSGKPSGNTIYF
TRBJ2-5	TRBV15	NA	TRBD2	TGTGCCACCGGGAGGGGTTTACAAGAGACCCAGTACTTC	CATGRGLQETQYF
TRBJ1-5	TRBV12-3/TRBV12-4	NA	NA	TGTGCCAGCAGTTTAGCCCTGTGGGGGGATGAGCAGCCCCAGCATTTT	CASSLALWGDEQPQHF
TRBJ1-2	TRBV19	few	TRBD1	TGTGCCAGTAGTCCCCGGGACAGGGGCCCTAAAGGCTACACCTTC	CASSPRDRGPKGYTF
TRBJ1-1	TRBV2	NA	NA	TGTGCCAGCAGTGGGATCAGTGAGAGGGCCGGGACTGAAGCTTTCTTT	CASSGISERAGTEAFF
TRBJ2-3	TRBV7-8	NA	NA	TGTGCCAGCAGCATGAGCTATGGCACAGATACGCAGTATTTT	CASSMSYGTDTQYF
TRBJ1-2	TRBV12-3/TRBV12-4	NA	NA	TGTGCCAGCAGTTTAAACAGTGCTGGCTACACCTTC	CASSLNSAGYTF
TRBJ2-7	TRBV12-3/TRBV12-4	few	NA	TGTGCCAGCAGGGGGCAGGGGCATGGAAACGAGCAGTACTTC	CASRGQGHGNEQYF
TRBJ2-3	TRBV29-1	NA	NA	TGCAGCGTTGAAAGAGCATGGGACGTTAGGGGCACAGATACGCAGTATTTT	CSVERAWDVRGTDTQYF
TRBJ2-1	TRBV7-9	many	NA	TGTGCCAGCAGCTTAGCGTTAGGACCTCATGGGGTCAATGAGCAGTTCTTC	CASSLALGPHGVNEQFF
TRBJ1-1	TRBV7-6	NA	TRBD1	TGTGCCAGCAGCCTCGGACAGGGAGGGTACACTGAAGCTTTCTTT	CASSLGQGGYTEAFF
TRBJ2-2	TRBV6-5	NA	NA	TGTGCCAGCAGTTATGGCCCGGGTATCGGGGAGCTGTTTTTT	CASSYGPGIGELFF
TRBJ2-3	TRBV12-5	many	NA	TGTGCTAGTGGTTCCTATTCGCCAGATACGCAGTATTTT	CASGSYSPDTQYF
TRBJ1-2	TRBV7-8	NA	NA	TGTGCCAGCAGCTTAGTTTGGGCCGAGTCCTACACCTTC	CASSLVWAESYTF
TRBJ2-7	TRBV6-5	few	TRBD1	TGTGCCAGCAGTCTGTCGGACAGGCACCCTTCCTACGAGCAGTACTTC	CASSLSDRHPSYEQYF
TRBJ2-7	TRBV12-3/TRBV12-4	NA	NA	TGTGCCAGCAGTTGGGGCGATTCCTACGAGCAGTACTTC	CASSWGDSYEQYF
TRBJ2-5	TRBV6-5	once	NA	TGTGCCAGCAGTTACCCTCCGGGGACCCAGTACTTC	CASSYPPGTQYF
TRBJ1-2	TRBV19	NA	TRBD1	TGTGCCAGTGGACAGGAACCTAACTATGGCTACACCTTC	CASGQEPNYGYTF
TRBJ1-2	TRBV2	NA	NA	TGTGCCAGCAGTGAAGGGGCGGAACTCTATGGCTACACCTTC	CASSEGAELYGYTF
TRBJ2-2	TRBV10-3	NA	TRBD2	TGTGCCATCAGTGGGCCTAACGGGGGGACTCCCACCGGGGAGCTGTTTTTT	CAISGPNGGTPTGELFF
TRBJ1-5	TRBV12-3/TRBV12-4	NA	NA	TGTGCCAGCAGTTTAGAGGGATTGCGGCCCCAGCATTTT	CASSLEGLRPQHF
TRBJ1-1	TRBV7-9	NA	NA	TGTGCCAGCAGGGGACGCGGGAACACTGAAGCTTTCTTT	CASRGRGNTEAFF
TRBJ2-5	TRBV29-1	NA	NA	TGCAGCGTTGGAACCACAGGGCCAGAGACCCAGTACTTC	CSVGTTGPETQYF
TRBJ2-2	TRBV6-5	few	NA	TGTGCCAGCAGTCCTTATTCCGGGGAGCTGTTTTTT	CASSPYSGELFF
TRBJ1-4	TRBV12-3/TRBV12-4	NA	NA	TGTGCCAGCAGTTTAGCTGGGCACGAAAAACTGTTTTTT	CASSLAGHEKLFF
TRBJ2-1	TRBV12-3/TRBV12-4	NA	NA	TGTGCCAGCAGTTTACTGGGGAATGGGGATGAGCAGTTCTTC	CASSLLGNGDEQFF
TRBJ1-6	TRBV7-9	few	NA	TGTGCCAGCAGCCCCCACGACTCCTATAATTCACCCCTCCACTTT	CASSPHDSYNSPLHF
TRBJ1-1	TRBV12-3/TRBV12-4	many	NA	TGTGCCAGCAGTACGAACACTGAAGCTTTCTTT	CASSTNTEAFF
TRBJ2-7	TRBV7-2	NA	NA	TGTGCCAGCAGCTCCATAGGGGACTCCTACGAGCAGTACTTC	CASSSIGDSYEQYF
TRBJ2-7	TRBV28	once	NA	TGTGCCAGCAGTTCCCAGGCCAATTCCTACGAGCAGTACTTC	CASSSQANSYEQYF
TRBJ1-5	TRBV27	many	NA	TGTGCCAGCAGCTTAGGCGGGGATCAGCCCCAGCATTTT	CASSLGGDQPQHF
TRBJ2-2	TRBV12-3/TRBV12-4	NA	NA	TGTGCCAGCAGCCCCCGAGACTCCCCGAAGGGCACCGGGGAGCTGTTTTTT	CASSPRDSPKGTGELFF
TRBJ2-3	TRBV19	NA	TRBD2	TGTGCCAGTAGTATAATGCGGGGAGGGGATACGCAGTATTTT	CASSIMRGGDTQYF
TRBJ2-7	TRBV4-1	NA	TRBD1	TGCGCCAGCAGCCAAGTCACCGGGACAGGGCAATACTTC	CASSQVTGTGQYF
TRBJ2-3	TRBV4-1	NA	TRBD2	TGCGCCAGCAGCCCGTTAGCGGGGGGGCCGTCAGATACGCAGTATTTT	CASSPLAGGPSDTQYF
TRBJ2-2	TRBV6-5	few	NA	TGTGCCAGCAGTTACTGGGACGTCACCGGGGAGCTGTTTTTT	CASSYWDVTGELFF
TRBJ2-3	TRBV7-9	few	NA	TGTGCCAGCAGCTCAACAGGGCAGTATGGCACAGATACGCAGTATTTT	CASSSTGQYGTDTQYF
TRBJ2-2	TRBV9	NA	NA	TGTGCCAGCAGCCAGGATCGACCCGGGGAGCTGTTTTTT	CASSQDRPGELFF